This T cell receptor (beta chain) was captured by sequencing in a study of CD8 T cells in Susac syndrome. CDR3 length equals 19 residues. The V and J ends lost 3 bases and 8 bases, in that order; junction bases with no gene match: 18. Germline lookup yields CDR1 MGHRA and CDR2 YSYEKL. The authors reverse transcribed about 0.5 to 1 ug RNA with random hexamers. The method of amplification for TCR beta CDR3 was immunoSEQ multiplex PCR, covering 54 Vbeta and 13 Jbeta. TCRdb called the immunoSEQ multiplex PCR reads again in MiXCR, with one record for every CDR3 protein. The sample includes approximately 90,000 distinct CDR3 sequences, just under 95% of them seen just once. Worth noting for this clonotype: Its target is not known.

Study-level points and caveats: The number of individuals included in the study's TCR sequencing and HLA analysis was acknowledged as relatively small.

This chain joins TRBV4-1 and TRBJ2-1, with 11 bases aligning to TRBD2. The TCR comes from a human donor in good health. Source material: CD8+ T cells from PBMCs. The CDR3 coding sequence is TGCGCCAGCAGCCATCCCGCGGGACTAGCGGCATCGTCCGGCGATGAGCAGTTCTTC. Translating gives CASSHPAGLAASSGDEQFF.